This entry lists 14 T cell receptor beta chains sequenced from one sample in a study of shared clonotypes between healthy human individuals (dated by TCRdb to 2020 to 2022). The library was made by the immunoSEQ multiplex PCR assay. TCRdb limited this immuneACCESS table to in-frame rearrangements with V and J called. A share of clones is missing; checked studies link under half to unresolved V genes, and the rest is unexplained. The sample table lists some 2.1 million clones, around 93% of them with a count of one. Around 1.7% of the sample comes from the top ten. CD8 naive samples consisted of CD45RO-negative cells that were positively selected for CCR7, yielding a CD45RA+CCR7+ population without TemRA cells. The source material was naive CD8+ T cells from PBMCs. Taken with the paper, the label for cell subset or site translates to: CD45RA+CCR7+. The receptors shown here come from a man between 18 and 35 years old in good health. Some clones in this sample may be carry-over from other donors' samples.

The V call is TRBV4-3, the J call TRBJ1-4; possible D gene TRBD1, 6 bases. CDR1 is LGHNA and CDR2 is YSLEER in the germline V gene. The CDR3 contains 15 residues. The V gene lost 3 bases and the J gene lost 8 bases, with 16 bases spanning the gap. In nucleotides, the CDR3 is TGCGCCAGCAGCCATGCCAGCGTAGGGGGGGAAAAACTGTTTTTT. Translated: CASSHASVGGEKLFF.

The rearrangement links TRBV7-6 to TRBJ2-1; TRBD1 might be the D (6 bases). Trimming shortened V by 5 bases and J by 1 base, and 12 bases separated the two germline ends. The CDR3 contains 15 residues. The germline V gene encodes CDR1 SGHVS and CDR2 FNYEAQ. The chain's CDR3 is CASSLQGESYNEQFF. CDR3 nucleotides: TGTGCCAGCAGCCTACAGGGAGAATCCTACAATGAGCAGTTCTTC.

Comment on this clone: Additional DNA sequences in this sample encode the identical CDR3. The V call is TRBV19, the J call TRBJ2-7; 8 nucleotides align to TRBD2. With 3 bases clipped from V and 2 bases from J, the junction kept 3 bases outside the gene matches. The CDR3 is 14 residues long. Germline assignment: CDR1 LNHDA and CDR2 SQIVND (reference sequence). CDR3 amino acids: CASSITSGAYEQYF. The CDR3 DNA reads as TGTGCCAGTAGTATCACTAGCGGCGCCTACGAGCAGTACTTC.

V gene TRBV7-9 combines with J gene TRBJ2-7, with D possibly matching TRBD2 (5 bases). Germline lookup yields CDR1 SEHNR and CDR2 FQNEAQ (reference sequence). This CDR3 is 15 amino acids long. V was trimmed by 4 bases and J by 0 bases, leaving 13 bases between them. The CDR3: CASSSRGQTSYEQYF. The CDR3 DNA sequence: TGTGCCAGCAGCTCCCGAGGGCAGACCTCCTACGAGCAGTACTTC. Full variable domain (remainder filled in from reference TRBV7-9 and TRBJ2-7): DTGVSQNPRHKITKRGQNVTFRCDPISEHNRLYWYRQTLGQGPEFLTYFQNEAQLEKSRLLSDRFSAERPKGSFSTLEIQRTEQGDSAMYLCASSSRGQTSYEQYFGPGTRLTVT.

This chain links TRBV6-5 with TRBJ1-1; D not resolved. The germline V gene encodes CDR1 MNHEY and CDR2 SVGAGI. With 5 bases removed from V and 0 bases from J, the gap between germline ends came to 10 bases. This CDR3 region has 14 residues. The CDR3 DNA follows: TGTGCCAGCAGTCCACTCCCCCTGAACACTGAAGCTTTCTTT. It translates to CASSPLPLNTEAFF.

This rearrangement joins TRBV2 to TRBJ1-1; maybe TRBD1 (6 bases). Germline CDR1 SNHLY, CDR2 FYNNEI. This CDR3 comprises 14 residues. Trimming cost V 6 bases and J 0 bases, with 11 bases left between them. CDR3 coding DNA: TGTGCCAGCAGGGACAGTTACATGAACACTGAAGCTTTCTTT. It yields the protein CASRDSYMNTEAFF. Combining the CDR3 with reference TRBV2 and TRBJ1-1 gives the whole variable domain EPEVTQTPSHQVTQMGQEVILRCVPISNHLYFYWYRQILGQKVEFLVSFYNNEISEKSEIFDDQFSVERPDGSNFTLKIRSTKLEDSAMYFCASRDSYMNTEAFFGQGTRLTVV.

The chain recombines TRBV5-6 with TRBJ2-1, with 10 positions matching TRBD2. The CDR3 sequence is 16 residues long. The trim removed 2 bases at V and 0 bases at J, leaving 2 bases unmatched. CDR1 and CDR2 (germline): SGHDT, YYEEEE. The chain's CDR3 is CASSLIAGGSYNEQFF. The CDR3 nucleotides are TGTGCCAGCAGCTTAATAGCGGGAGGCTCCTACAATGAGCAGTTCTTC. Variable domain in full (rest from reference TRBV5-6 and TRBJ2-1): DAGVTQSPTHLIKTRGQQVTLRCSPKSGHDTVSWYQQALGQGPQFIFQYYEEEERQRGNFPDRFSGHQFPNYSSELNVNALLLGDSALYLCASSLIAGGSYNEQFFGPGTRLTVL.

V is TRBV28 and J is TRBJ2-7, with D perhaps assigned TRBD1 or TRBD2 (6 bases each). The germline V and J ends were trimmed by 3 bases and 5 bases, with 11 bases remaining between them. From germline, CDR1 is MDHEN and CDR2 SYDVKM. This CDR3 has 13 amino acids. In DNA, the CDR3 is TGTGCCAGCAGTTTTGAGGGGGGCAACGAGCAGTACTTC. This sequence encodes CASSFEGGNEQYF.

About this clone itself: Other DNA variants within this sample encode the same CDR3. V is TRBV27 and J is TRBJ2-7; 11 nucleotides line up with TRBD1. CDR1 and CDR2 from the germline V gene are MNHEY and SMNVEV (reference sequence). The junction had 2 bases not matched to a gene; V was cut back by 2 bases and J by 5 bases. The CDR3 has 14 residues. The CDR3 DNA is TGTGCCAGCAGTTTAGGGACAGGGGGGCACGAGCAGTACTTC. This sequence encodes CASSLGTGGHEQYF.

J is TRBJ1-5 and V is TRBV15, with unresolved D. Trimming shortened V by 0 bases and J by 5 bases, and 8 bases separated the two germline ends. CDR3 length equals 14 residues. Germline V gene data show CDR1 as LNHNV and CDR2 as YYDKDF (reference sequence). The CDR3 sequence is CATSREQNDQPQHF. The CDR3 DNA follows: TGTGCCACCAGCAGAGAGCAGAATGATCAGCCCCAGCATTTT.

V and J are TRBV4-2 and TRBJ2-7; tentative D call: TRBD1 (6 bases). V lost 3 bases to trimming and J lost 5 bases, with 23 bases between them. The CDR3 sequence is 17 residues long. CDR1 is LGHNA and CDR2 is YNFKEQ in the germline V gene. CDR3 region: CASSQNRPGVRGDEQYF. CDR3 DNA: TGTGCCAGCAGCCAGAACAGACCCGGGGTCAGGGGAGACGAGCAGTACTTC.

This chain uses TRBV5-5 with TRBJ1-2; the match to TRBD1 covers 7 bases. Losses at the gene ends were 4 bases for V and 8 bases for J; bases not matched to a gene: 8. The CDR3 runs 13 residues. Germline V gene sequence: CDR1 SGHKS, CDR2 YYEKEE (reference sequence). CDR3 in amino acids: CASSPRQGTGYTF. CDR3 bases: TGTGCCAGCAGCCCTCGACAGGGCACCGGCTACACCTTC.

Concerning this clone itself: Compared with germline, one end of the junction differs, possibly owing to a read error. Other nucleotide sequences from this sample produce the same CDR3. The V call is TRBV7-9, the J call TRBJ1-1, with a possible D match to TRBD1 (5 bases). This CDR3 has 11 residues. Germline loops: CDR1 SEHNR, CDR2 FQNEAQ (reference sequence). CDR3 sequence reads: CASSSGTEAFF. The CDR3 coding sequence is TGTGCTAGCAGCTCTGGGACCGAAGCTTTCTTT.

As to this clone: The sample holds other DNA sequences that translate to the same CDR3. Here the CDR3 reads CSVVGGDYGYTF. The CDR3 nucleotides are TGCAGCGTTGTCGGGGGAGACTATGGCTACACCTTC. The V and J genes are TRBV29-1 and TRBJ1-2; perhaps TRBD1 as D (5 bases). The germline V and J ends were trimmed by 4 bases and 3 bases, with 9 bases remaining between them. Germline V lookup: CDR1 SQVTM, CDR2 ANQGSEA. The CDR3 runs to 12 residues.